This T cell receptor (beta chain) came from a study of cytomegalovirus exposure and HLA in healthy donors. Overall study findings and caveats: Available immune exposure information was restricted to CMV serostatus only. A few V segments could not be told apart, such as TRBV6-2 and TRBV6-3, and were left out. Researchers reported in a later analysis that common viral pathogens appeared linked to several top clusters.

The PCR had 60 Vbeta and 13 Jbeta primers. Sequencing used immunoSEQ multiplex PCR; TCRdb keeps in-frame clones, though not all of them. The sample records around 160,000 clones, approximately 82% being singletons. This CDR3 has 15 residues. Germline V CDR1 and CDR2: SGHNT, YYREEE (reference sequence). V shed 4 bases, J shed 10 bases, and the junction held 9 bases outside the gene matches. Note on this clone: Its target is unknown.

The origin of this receptor is a male donor in good health and CMV-seronegative. This chain joins TRBV5-4 and TRBJ1-6, with 9 bases matching TRBD1. Material for sequencing was PBMCs. The CDR3 reads CASSRQGGEGSPLHF. Here the CDR3 DNA reads TGTGCCAGCAGCAGACAGGGGGGAGAAGGATCACCCCTCCACTTT.